This T cell receptor beta chain was identified in a study of T cells after yellow fever vaccination. This clonotype turned up a few times. No antigen is known for it. Study results and caveats: A limited proportion of clonotypes was detected within both the CD4 and CD8 compartments. Weaker, the secondary response had a peak occurring faster, on day 5 versus 15.

TCRdb redid the calling of the 5' RACE reads with MiXCR, one entry per CDR3 protein. The sample holds fewer than 450,000 distinct CDR3 sequences, around 8.1% seen once. CDR3 length equals 15 residues. Trimming at V came to 1 base and at J to 5 bases, leaving 5 bases not matched to a gene. Sample: PBMCs, taken 45 days after the first yellow fever vaccination. This receptor was taken from a man between 18 and 29 years old who received the YFV17D yellow fever vaccine. The rearrangement joins TRBV12-3 or TRBV12-4 to TRBJ2-5; 9 nucleotides line up with TRBD1. The CDR3 nucleotides read TGTGCCAGCAGTTTAGGCCCCGGACAGGGGGAGACCCAGTACTTC. Its protein product is CASSLGPGQGETQYF.